One sample yielded the 13 T cell receptor beta chains listed below, sequenced in a study of spatial heterogeneity in lung cancer. TCRdb analysed the 5' RACE reads with MiXCR anew, one entry per CDR3 protein. The sample lists tens of thousands of distinct CDR3 sequences, 9.5% to 15% occurring once. Time point defined: sample taken at primary tumor resection. The specimen comprised PBMCs, sampled at surgery. The source is a male donor with early-stage non-small cell lung cancer.

The chain employs TRBV20-1 and TRBJ2-3, with D maybe TRBD2 (6 bases). The V gene lost 6 bases and the J gene lost 6 bases, with 16 bases spanning the gap. The CDR3 has 13 residues. Per the germline V gene, CDR1 is DFQATT and CDR2 is SNEGSKA (reference sequence). CDR3 residues: CSAEEGRDDTQYF. The CDR3 bases are TGCAGTGCCGAGGAGGGACGAGACGATACGCAGTATTTT.

The V and J genes are TRBV19 and TRBJ2-6; no firm D call. With 3 bases removed from V and 0 bases from J, the gap between germline ends came to 12 bases. Germline values: CDR1 LNHDA, CDR2 SQIVND (reference sequence). The CDR3 is 17 amino acids. Here the CDR3 reads CASSMGHMVSGANVLTF. DNA for the CDR3: TGTGCCAGTAGTATGGGCCACATGGTCTCTGGGGCCAACGTCCTGACTTTC. Full variable domain (remainder filled in from reference TRBV19 and TRBJ2-6): DGGITQSPKYLFRKEGQNVTLSCEQNLNHDAMYWYRQDPGQGLRLIYYSQIVNDFQKGDIAEGYSVSREKKESFPLTVTSAQKNPTAFYLCASSMGHMVSGANVLTFGAGSRLTVL.

The rearrangement uses TRBV25-1 and TRBJ2-1; 9 positions agree with TRBD2. With 3 bases clipped from V and 5 bases from J, the junction kept 5 bases outside the gene matches. The germline CDR1 and CDR2 sequences are MGHDK and SYGVNS. The CDR3 is 15 residues long. The CDR3 DNA reads TGTGCCAGCAGTGAGCCGGGACTAGCAGACAATGAGCAGTTCTTC. This sequence encodes CASSEPGLADNEQFF.

This sequence joins TRBV7-9 and TRBJ2-2; weak D call: TRBD2 (6 bases). V was shortened by 0 bases and J by 4 bases, with 9 bases between the two germline ends. CDR1 is SEHNR, CDR2 FQNEAQ, per germline (reference sequence). The CDR3 is 15 residues long. CDR3 coding DNA: TGTGCCAGCAGCTTAGCTAGCGGACCCACCGGGGAGCTGTTTTTT. Protein: CASSLASGPTGELFF.

The genes are TRBV7-2 and TRBJ2-7; 9 nucleotides line up with TRBD1. Germline V gene sequence: CDR1 SGHTA, CDR2 FQGNSA. The CDR3 has 13 residues. V dropped 5 bases and J dropped 5; count of bases not matched to a gene: 4. CDR3 protein: CASSPRTGDEQYF. In nucleotides, the CDR3 is TGTGCCAGCAGCCCACGGACAGGGGACGAGCAGTACTTC. The variable domain in full, with the rest retrieved from reference TRBV7-2 and TRBJ2-7, is GAGVSQSPSNKVTEKGKDVELRCDPISGHTALYWYRQSLGQGLEFLIYFQGNSAPDKSGLPSDRFSAERTGGSVSTLTIQRTQQEDSAVYLCASSPRTGDEQYFGPGTRLTVT.

This clonotype was counted at least ten times. The chain couples TRBV18 to TRBJ2-1; D tentatively reads TRBD1 or TRBD2 (5 bases each). The CDR3 spans 15 residues. Germline CDR1 and CDR2: KGHSH and LQKENI. The V end lost 6 bases, the J end lost 0 bases, and 12 bases lay between the germline ends. This CDR3 is CASSAGTLSYNEQFF. CDR3 DNA: TGTGCCAGCTCCGCCGGGACCCTCTCCTACAATGAGCAGTTCTTC.

This clonotype was picked up a small number of times. CDR3 amino acids: CASSYGYGRAAEQFF. The CDR3 nucleotides read TGTGCCAGCAGTTACGGATACGGGAGGGCCGCCGAGCAGTTCTTC. V is TRBV6-5 and J is TRBJ2-1; 8 bases line up with TRBD2. The V gene's germline CDR1 is MNHEY and CDR2 SVGAGI. With 2 bases clipped from V and 10 bases from J, the junction kept 10 bases outside the gene matches. The CDR3 sequence is 15 residues long.

This clonotype came up many times. The V call is TRBV2, the J call TRBJ2-5; tentative D call: TRBD1 (6 bases). The V end was cut by 1 base, the J end by 6 bases, with 12 bases between. The germline CDR1 and CDR2 sequences are SNHLY and FYNNEI. The length of the CDR3 is 14 residues. The CDR3 region has the DNA TGTGCCAGCAGTGAAGGTCGGCAGGGGAAGACCCAGTACTTC. This sequence encodes CASSEGRQGKTQYF. Full variable domain (missing parts from reference TRBV2 and TRBJ2-5): EPEVTQTPSHQVTQMGQEVILRCVPISNHLYFYWYRQILGQKVEFLVSFYNNEISEKSEIFDDQFSVERPDGSNFTLKIRSTKLEDSAMYFCASSEGRQGKTQYFGPGTRLLVL.

This clonotype has a handful of counts. The chain carries TRBV6-5 and TRBJ2-5; TRBD1 matches 7 bases. CDR1 is MNHEY, CDR2 SVGAGI, per germline. J was trimmed by 2 bases and V by 4 bases; bases with no gene match: 4. The CDR3 consists of 14 residues. CDR3 coding DNA: TGTGCCAGCAGTTTTCGGACAGGTCAAGAGACCCAGTACTTC. Its translation is CASSFRTGQETQYF.

This clonotype was seen many times. In nucleotides, the CDR3 is TGCAGTGCTAGGGTTGAGGGCAGGGGTAATTCACCCCTCCACTTT. Its translation is CSARVEGRGNSPLHF. J is TRBJ1-6 and V is TRBV20-1; possible D gene TRBD1, 6 bases. This CDR3 is 15 amino acids long. Germline CDR1 is DFQATT and CDR2 is SNEGSKA (reference sequence). V was trimmed by 3 bases and J by 6 bases, leaving 15 bases between them.

The rearrangement joins TRBV20-1 to TRBJ1-6; D perhaps matches TRBD1 (6 bases). The V gene's germline CDR1 is DFQATT and CDR2 SNEGSKA (reference sequence). Trimming removed 1 base from V and 14 bases from J, with 15 bases in between. The CDR3 has 13 residues. The DNA of the CDR3 is TGCAGTGCTAGAGGTCCGAGGGGGGGCACCCTCCACTTT. Protein product: CSARGPRGGTLHF.

The rearrangement uses TRBV29-1 and TRBJ2-3, with D maybe TRBD2 (6 bases). Germline assignment: CDR1 SQVTM and CDR2 ANQGSEA. V was shortened by 3 bases and J by 0 bases, with 7 bases between the two germline ends. This CDR3 region has 13 residues. CDR3 coding DNA: TGCAGCGTTGACGGGACTAGCACAGATACGCAGTATTTT. Protein: CSVDGTSTDTQYF.

V usage is TRBV7-8 and J usage is TRBJ2-3; D possibly corresponds to TRBD2 (6 bases). CDR3 length: 17 residues. V lost 1 base and J lost 2, with 16 bases in between. The germline V gene encodes CDR1 SGHVS and CDR2 FQNEAQ. The CDR3 loop is CASSLEVVGGNTDTQYF. The DNA of the CDR3 is TGTGCCAGCAGCTTAGAGGTCGTGGGGGGAAACACAGATACGCAGTATTTT.